This T cell receptor beta chain comes out of a study of blood T cell repertoires in COVID-19. V shed 2 bases and J shed 5 bases, with 6 bases lying between them. The CDR3 totals 12 residues. Germline V gives CDR1 MNHNY, CDR2 SVGAGI (reference sequence). Measured with immunoSEQ multiplex PCR; TCRdb has only the in-frame clones, and not every one. The sample comprises approximately 150,000 clones, roughly 93% of which are singletons, and less than 2% rests with the top ten. The chain links TRBV6-6 to TRBJ2-5; D is ambiguous. The material sequenced was peripheral blood. The TCR comes from a woman aged 55-70 years with COVID-19, enrolled during active disease. The CDR3 nucleotides read TGTGCCAGCAGTTACCCCGAGGAGACCCAGTACTTC. Its translation is CASSYPEETQYF.